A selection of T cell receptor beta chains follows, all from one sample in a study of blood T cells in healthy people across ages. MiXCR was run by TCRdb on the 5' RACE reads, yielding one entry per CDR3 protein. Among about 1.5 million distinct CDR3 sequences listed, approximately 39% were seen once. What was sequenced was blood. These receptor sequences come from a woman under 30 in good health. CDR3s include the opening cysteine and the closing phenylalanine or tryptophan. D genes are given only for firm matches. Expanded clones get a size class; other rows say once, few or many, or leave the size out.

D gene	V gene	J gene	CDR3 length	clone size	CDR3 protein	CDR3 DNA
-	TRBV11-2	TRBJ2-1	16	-	CASSFSGLSSYNEQFF	TGTGCCAGCAGCTTTTCCGGGTTAAGCTCCTACAATGAGCAGTTCTTC
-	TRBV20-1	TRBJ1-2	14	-	CSARAVQGMDGYTF	TGCAGTGCTAGAGCTGTACAGGGAATGGATGGCTACACCTTC
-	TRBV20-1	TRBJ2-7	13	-	CSARGSIYNEQYF	TGCAGTGCTAGAGGTTCTATTTACAATGAGCAGTACTTC
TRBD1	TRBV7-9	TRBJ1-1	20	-	CASSLRTGVLPSLMNTEAFF	TGTGCCAGCAGCTTACGGACAGGGGTCCTACCCTCCCTTATGAACACTGAAGCTTTCTTT
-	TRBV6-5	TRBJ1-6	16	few	CASSYTLTGPNSPLHF	TGTGCCAGCAGTTACACCCTGACAGGCCCTAATTCACCCCTCCACTTT
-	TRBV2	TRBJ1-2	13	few	CASKQQTNYGYTF	TGTGCCAGCAAGCAACAAACTAACTATGGCTACACCTTC
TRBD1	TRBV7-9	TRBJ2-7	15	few	CASSTSGTVTYEQYF	TGTGCCAGCAGCACTTCCGGGACAGTAACCTACGAGCAGTACTTC
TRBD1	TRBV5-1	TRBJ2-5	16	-	CASRVSLQGTGETLYF	TGCGCCAGCAGGGTATCGCTCCAGGGCACAGGGGAGACCCTGTACTTC
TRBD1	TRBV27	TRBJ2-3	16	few	CASSLLRQGGTDTQYF	TGTGCCAGCAGTTTACTCCGACAGGGTGGCACAGATACGCAGTATTTT
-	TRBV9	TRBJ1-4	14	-	CASRRDETNEKLFF	TGTGCCAGCAGAAGGGATGAAACTAATGAAAAACTGTTTTTT
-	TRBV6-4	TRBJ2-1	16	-	CASSDSGTRGPDEQFF	TGTGCCAGCAGTGACTCCGGGACTAGGGGGCCAGATGAGCAGTTCTTC
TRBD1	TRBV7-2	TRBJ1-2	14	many	CASSFGTGIGGYTF	TGTGCCAGCAGCTTTGGGACAGGCATCGGCGGCTACACCTTC
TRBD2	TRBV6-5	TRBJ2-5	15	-	CASSYSTSLEETQYF	TGTGCCAGCAGTTACTCGACTAGCCTGGAAGAGACCCAGTACTTC
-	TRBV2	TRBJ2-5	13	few	CASSQVDLETQYF	TGTGCCAGCAGTCAGGTCGACCTTGAGACCCAGTACTTC
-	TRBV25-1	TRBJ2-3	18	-	CASSRGIRLGRPTDTQYF	TGTGCCAGCAGTAGGGGGATTAGACTAGGTAGACCCACAGATACGCAGTATTTT
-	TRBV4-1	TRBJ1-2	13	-	CASSQGTAINLTF	TGCGCCAGCAGCCAGGGGACCGCTATAAATCTCACCTTC
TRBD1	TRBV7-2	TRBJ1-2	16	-	CASSTYPGTGVHGYTF	TGTGCCAGCAGCACCTACCCCGGGACAGGGGTTCATGGCTACACCTTC
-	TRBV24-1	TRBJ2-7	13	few	CATSVAGKDEQYF	TGTGCCACCAGTGTGGCAGGAAAAGACGAGCAGTACTTC
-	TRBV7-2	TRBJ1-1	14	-	CASSSFGLTTEAFF	TGTGCCAGCAGCTCCTTCGGACTTACCACTGAAGCTTTCTTT
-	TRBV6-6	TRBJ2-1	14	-	CASGKSRGYNEQFF	TGTGCCAGCGGTAAGTCGCGGGGATACAATGAGCAGTTCTTC
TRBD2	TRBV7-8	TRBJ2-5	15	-	CASSLGTSGGADQYF	TGTGCCAGCAGCTTAGGGACTAGCGGGGGGGCGGACCAGTACTTC
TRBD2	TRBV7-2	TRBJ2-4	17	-	CASSLGGLAGGFGEQYF	TGTGCCAGCAGCTTAGGGGGACTAGCGGGAGGGTTTGGGGAGCAGTACTTC
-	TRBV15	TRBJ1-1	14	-	CATSRDLAVGVAFF	TGTGCCACCAGCAGAGATTTAGCGGTAGGGGTGGCTTTCTTT
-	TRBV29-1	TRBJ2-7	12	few	CSVGHRTYEQYF	TGCAGCGTTGGGCACAGAACCTACGAGCAGTACTTC
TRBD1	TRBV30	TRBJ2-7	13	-	CAWGTGDSYEQYF	TGTGCCTGGGGGACAGGGGATTCCTACGAGCAGTACTTC
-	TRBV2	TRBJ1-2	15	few	CASSEGGRANYGYTF	TGTGCCAGCAGTGAAGGAGGACGAGCTAACTATGGCTACACCTTC
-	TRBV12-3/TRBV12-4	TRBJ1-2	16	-	CASRSLRGRVNHGYTF	TGTGCCAGCAGATCCTTAAGGGGACGGGTGAACCATGGCTACACCTTC
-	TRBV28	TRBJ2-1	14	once	CASRGGFTSNEQFF	TGTGCCAGCAGGGGGGGATTTACGTCCAATGAGCAGTTCTTC
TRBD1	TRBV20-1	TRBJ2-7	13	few	CSAETGQTYEQYF	TGCAGTGCTGAGACAGGGCAGACCTACGAGCAGTACTTC
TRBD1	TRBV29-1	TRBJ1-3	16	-	CSALVVGQGTRNTIYF	TGCAGCGCCCTTGTCGTTGGACAGGGGACTAGAAACACCATATATTTT
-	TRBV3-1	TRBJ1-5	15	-	CASSQDGRGYQPQHF	TGTGCCAGCAGCCAAGACGGGAGAGGGTATCAGCCCCAGCATTTT
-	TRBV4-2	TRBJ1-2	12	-	CASSEIDYGYTF	TGTGCCAGCAGCGAAATAGACTATGGCTACACCTTC
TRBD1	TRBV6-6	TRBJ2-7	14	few	CASSSPLTGGIQYF	TGTGCCAGCAGTTCACCATTAACAGGGGGGATTCAGTACTTC
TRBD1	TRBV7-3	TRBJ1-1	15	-	CASSLGGTGNTEAFF	TGTGCCAGCAGCTTAGGTGGGACAGGGAACACTGAAGCTTTCTTT
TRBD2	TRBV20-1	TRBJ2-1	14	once	CSAPRLAGDNEQFF	TGCAGTGCCCCTAGACTAGCGGGGGACAATGAGCAGTTCTTC
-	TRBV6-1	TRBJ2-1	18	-	CASSGAPGGTRDSNEQFF	TGTGCCAGCAGTGGAGCTCCAGGGGGGACTAGGGATTCCAATGAGCAGTTCTTC
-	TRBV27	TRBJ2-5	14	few	CASSFNGVQETQYF	TGTGCCAGCAGTTTTAACGGGGTCCAAGAGACCCAGTACTTC
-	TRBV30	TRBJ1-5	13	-	CAWSFGAGQPQHF	TGTGCCTGGAGTTTCGGGGCAGGACAGCCCCAGCATTTT
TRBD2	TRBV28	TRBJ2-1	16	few	CASSPLRGGHYNEQFF	TGTGCCAGCAGCCCCCTTCGGGGGGGGCACTACAATGAGCAGTTCTTC
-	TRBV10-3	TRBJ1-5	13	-	CAISGPDNQPQHF	TGTGCCATCAGTGGCCCGGACAATCAGCCCCAGCATTTT
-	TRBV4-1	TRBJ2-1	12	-	CASSRLNNKQFF	TGCGCCAGCAGCCGGCTTAACAATAAGCAGTTCTTC
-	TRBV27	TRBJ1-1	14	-	CASSSRDLNTEAFF	TGTGCCAGCAGTTCTAGGGACCTGAACACTGAAGCTTTCTTT
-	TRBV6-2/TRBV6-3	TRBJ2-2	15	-	CALGGPTPNTGELFF	TGTGCCCTGGGCGGCCCCACACCGAACACCGGGGAGCTGTTTTTT
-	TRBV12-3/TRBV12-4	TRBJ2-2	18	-	CASSYRTSPIANTGGLFF	TGTGCCAGCAGTTACCGGACCAGTCCAATAGCGAACACCGGGGGGCTGTTTTTT
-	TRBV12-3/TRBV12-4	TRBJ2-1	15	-	CASSFGGGARDEQFF	TGTGCCAGCAGTTTCGGTGGGGGGGCCAGGGATGAGCAGTTCTTC
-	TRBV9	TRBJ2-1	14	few	CASSPTARFDEQFF	TGTGCCAGCAGCCCCACCGCTAGATTCGATGAGCAGTTCTTC
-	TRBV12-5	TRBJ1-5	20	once	CASGLVVGGNRGIINQPQHF	TGTGCTAGTGGTTTGGTAGTGGGGGGCAATCGGGGCATAATCAATCAGCCTCAGCATTTT
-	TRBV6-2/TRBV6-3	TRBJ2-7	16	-	CASTPMVQRGMWEQYF	TGTGCCAGCACTCCTATGGTCCAAAGAGGGATGTGGGAGCAGTACTTC
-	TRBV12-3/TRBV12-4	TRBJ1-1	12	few	CASSLGVNEAFF	TGTGCCAGCAGTTTGGGGGTGAATGAAGCTTTCTTT
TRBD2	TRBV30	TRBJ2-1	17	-	CAWSSRRLAGRDNEQFF	TGTGCCTGGAGTTCCCGACGGCTAGCGGGTAGGGACAATGAGCAGTTCTTC
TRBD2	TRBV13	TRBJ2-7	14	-	CASSFYGRPYEQYF	TGTGCCAGCAGCTTTTACGGGAGGCCCTACGAGCAGTACTTC
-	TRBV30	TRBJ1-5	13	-	CAWSADFDQPQHF	TGTGCCTGGAGTGCCGATTTCGATCAGCCCCAGCATTTT
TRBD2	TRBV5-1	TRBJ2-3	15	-	CACSQTSGPGDTQYF	TGCGCCTGCAGCCAGACTAGCGGCCCCGGAGATACGCAGTATTTT
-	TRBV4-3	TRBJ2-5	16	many	CASSQALGTDPGQQYF	TGCGCCAGCAGCCAAGCCCTCGGGACCGATCCCGGACAGCAGTACTTC
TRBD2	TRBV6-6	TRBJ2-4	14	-	CASSRTSGGNIQYF	TGTGCCAGCAGCCGTACTAGCGGAGGCAACATTCAGTACTTC
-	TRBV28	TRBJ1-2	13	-	CASSPSIGGGYTF	TGTGCCAGCAGTCCGTCGATAGGCGGTGGCTACACCTTC
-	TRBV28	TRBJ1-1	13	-	CASSWLTAIEAFF	TGTGCCAGCAGTTGGTTGACAGCTATTGAAGCTTTCTTT
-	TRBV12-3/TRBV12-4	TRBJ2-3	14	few	CASSIGIGVDTQYF	TGTGCCAGCAGTATTGGAATAGGAGTAGATACGCAGTATTTT